This TCR beta chain is from a study of response to subunit inactivated influenza vaccine. This clonotype appeared a few times. Antigen specificity is unknown. Compared with germline, one end of the junction differs, possibly owing to a read error. Regarding the study as a whole: After each seasonal influenza vaccination, few new T cells are recruited, the authors suggested.

CDR1 and CDR2 from the germline V gene are SSHAT and FNYEAQ (reference sequence). The length of the CDR3 is 16 residues. TCRdb re-analysed the RT-PCR reads in MiXCR, keeping a single row per CDR3 protein. The sample gives fewer than 700,000 distinct CDR3 sequences, 13% of which show up once; roughly 13% is in the top ten. The sequence was obtained from a man aged 50-59 years who received an inactivated influenza vaccine. The sequencing here drew on PBMCs from blood, taken more than 35 days after vaccination. The chain has TRBV7-7 and TRBJ2-5; TRBD2 might be the D (6 bases). The CDR3 nucleotides are TGTGCTAGCAGCGCCGGGACGGGGGATAGACAAGAGACCCAGTACTTC. Translated, it gives CASSAGTGDRQETQYF.